A selection of T cell receptor beta chains follows, all from one sample in a study of T cell responses to AZD1222 COVID-19 vaccine. Data came from immunoSEQ multiplex PCR; TCRdb stores just in-frame clones and leaves some out. The sample carries over 140,000 clones, about 92% recorded once. Sample: peripheral blood, taken 28 days after the second AZD1222 dose. These receptor sequences come from an adult who received the AZD1222 COVID-19 vaccine. Both conserved end residues are part of each CDR3. Each record gives: V gene, clone size, D gene, J gene, CDR3 DNA, CDR3 protein. The D gene is left open where the match is weak. Not every row has a clone size; where given, it reads once, few, many or a size class.

TRBV3-1/TRBV3-2,-,TRBD2,TRBJ2-3,TGTGCCAGCAGCGTGGGCAGCGGGAGAGCAGATACGCAGTATTTT,CASSVGSGRADTQYF
TRBV27,-,-,TRBJ2-3,TGTGCCAGCAGTACCCCCTCGCGGGGAGCACAGAATACGCAGTATTTT,CASSTPSRGAQNTQYF
TRBV7-9,-,-,TRBJ1-2,TGTGCCAGCAGCCCCTACCCTCGGGACGGGTATGGCTACACCTTC,CASSPYPRDGYGYTF
TRBV28,-,-,TRBJ1-4,TGTGCCAGCAGTTTTCCTCAGGAGGACAGAAATGAAAAACTGTTTTTT,CASSFPQEDRNEKLFF
TRBV28,-,-,TRBJ2-7,TGTGCCAGCAGTCCCTCAATCGCCAGGGCATCCTACGAGCAGTACTTC,CASSPSIARASYEQYF
TRBV7-2,-,TRBD1,TRBJ2-7,TGTGCCAGCAGCTTAGGGACAGGGTCCTACGAGCAGTACTTC,CASSLGTGSYEQYF
TRBV27,-,TRBD1,TRBJ1-1,TGTGCCAGCAGTCTCACATATCACAGGGACAGTGGAGCTTTCTTT,CASSLTYHRDSGAFF
TRBV28,-,-,TRBJ2-1,TGTGCCAGCAGCACTAACAGGGCCCTATACAATGAGCAGTTCTTC,CASSTNRALYNEQFF
TRBV7-9,-,-,TRBJ2-7,TGTGCCAGCAGCTTTGGTGGGGCCGAGCAGTACTTC,CASSFGGAEQYF
TRBV20-1,-,-,TRBJ1-5,TGCAGTGCTAGTCCAGAAGCAAACAATCAGCCCCAGCATTTT,CSASPEANNQPQHF
TRBV15,-,TRBD1,TRBJ2-1,TGTGCCACCAGCAGACTCCAGGGGGAGTACAATGAGCAGTTCTTC,CATSRLQGEYNEQFF
TRBV4-1,-,-,TRBJ1-1,TGCGCCAGCAGCCAAGGAAAACAGGTGCCCGAAGCTTTCTTT,CASSQGKQVPEAFF
TRBV7-8,-,-,TRBJ2-1,TGTGCCAGCATCCAAACCTGGGGCAATGAGCAGTTCTTC,CASIQTWGNEQFF
TRBV10-3,-,-,TRBJ2-1,TGTGCCATCACCGAAGGTCGGGGGTACAATGAGCAGTTCTTC,CAITEGRGYNEQFF
TRBV5-1,-,TRBD2,TRBJ2-7,TGCGCCAGCAGCTTGGGGGCTAGCGGGTCGTACGAGCAGTACTTC,CASSLGASGSYEQYF
TRBV6-5,-,-,TRBJ2-6,TGTGCCAGCAGGTGGGCTGGGGCCAACGTCCTGACTTTC,CASRWAGANVLTF
TRBV5-1,-,TRBD1,TRBJ1-4,TGCGCCAGCAGCAGGACAGGGGTCGGCCTAAATGAAAAACTGTTTTTT,CASSRTGVGLNEKLFF
TRBV4-1,-,-,TRBJ1-4,TGCGCCAGCAGCCAAGAGGGAAGTTTGAGAATGGCGGGGGAACTGTTTTTT,CASSQEGSLRMAGELFF
TRBV27,-,-,TRBJ2-7,TGTGCCAGCAGTCCCCCGGGTTTAACCTACGAGCAGTACTTC,CASSPPGLTYEQYF
TRBV19,-,TRBD1,TRBJ2-3,TGTGCCAGAGCGGACAGGTGTGGGCCAGATACGCAGTATTTT,CARADRCGPDTQYF
TRBV6-5,-,TRBD1,TRBJ1-1,TGTGCCAGCAGCCCGGACAGGCAAACAACTGAAGCTTTCTTT,CASSPDRQTTEAFF
TRBV27,-,-,TRBJ2-1,TGTGCCAGCAGTTTCCTGGAGAGCTCCTACAATGAGCAGTTCTTC,CASSFLESSYNEQFF
TRBV4-2,-,-,TRBJ1-5,TGTGCCAGCAGCCAAGGGACAGCTAATCAGCCCCAGCATTTT,CASSQGTANQPQHF
TRBV7-8,-,TRBD2,TRBJ2-1,TGTGCCAGCAGCGCCCGACTAGCGGGAGCGTGGGATGAGCAGTTCTTC,CASSARLAGAWDEQFF
TRBV2,-,-,TRBJ2-2,TGTGCCAGCAGTTTGAGGGCCCGAGTCGGGGAGCTGTTTTTT,CASSLRARVGELFF
TRBV28,-,TRBD1,TRBJ1-4,TGTGCCAGCAGTTTAGGGGCAGCAGGGGGAGAAAAACTGTTTTTT,CASSLGAAGGEKLFF
TRBV27,-,TRBD2,TRBJ2-1,TGTGCCAGCAGGGGCGAGGGTCTAGCGGGAGACCCTGAGCAGTTCTTC,CASRGEGLAGDPEQFF
TRBV24-1,-,-,TRBJ2-1,TGTGCCACCAGTGATAAAAAGGTGGTTTACAATGAGCAGTTCTTC,CATSDKKVVYNEQFF
TRBV7-9,-,-,TRBJ2-1,TGTGCCAGCAGCTTAGGTCAGGGGTCGTACAATGAGCAGTTCTTC,CASSLGQGSYNEQFF
TRBV6-6,-,-,TRBJ1-1,TGTGCCAGCAGTTACCCGGGGGCTCGTGACACTGAAGCTTTCTTT,CASSYPGARDTEAFF
TRBV3-1/TRBV3-2,-,-,TRBJ2-3,TGTGCCAGCAGCCCCTCGGGGGTAGATACGCAGTATTTT,CASSPSGVDTQYF
TRBV20-1,-,-,TRBJ2-1,TGCAGTGCTACTCTTAATGAGCAGTTCTTC,CSATLNEQFF
TRBV7-9,-,-,TRBJ1-1,TGTGCCAGCAGCGCGACTACAGGGTACACTGAAGCTTTCTTT,CASSATTGYTEAFF
TRBV12-2,-,-,TRBJ2-2,TGTGCAAGTCGCAACAACCCGAGACAGCTGTTTTTT,CASRNNPRQLFF
TRBV4-1,-,TRBD2,TRBJ2-2,TGCGCCAGCAGCCACGGACTAGCGAGCACCGGGGAGCTGTTTTTT,CASSHGLASTGELFF
TRBV2,-,TRBD1,TRBJ1-4,TGTGCCAGCAGTCTCAGGGGGGGTAATGAAAAACTGTTTTTT,CASSLRGGNEKLFF
TRBV28,-,TRBD2,TRBJ2-7,TGTGCCAGCATCAATCCCTCTAGCGGGAGGGCCTCCTACGAGCAGTACTTC,CASINPSSGRASYEQYF
TRBV20-1,-,-,TRBJ1-3,TGCAGTGCTAGAGATTTAGACACCATATATTTT,CSARDLDTIYF
TRBV5-1,-,-,TRBJ1-6,TGCGCCAGCAGCTTGGAAGGTGTAGTTAATTCACCCCTCCACTTT,CASSLEGVVNSPLHF
TRBV5-1,-,-,TRBJ1-1,TGCGCCAGCAGCTTGAAAGGGTACACTGAAGCTTTCTTT,CASSLKGYTEAFF
TRBV28,-,TRBD2,TRBJ2-7,TGTGCCAGCGGTCTAGCGGGCCTAAGCTCCTACGAGCAGTACTTC,CASGLAGLSSYEQYF
TRBV3-1/TRBV3-2,-,-,TRBJ2-1,TGTGCCAGCAGCCAGGGGTCATGGGGCAATGAGCAGTTCTTC,CASSQGSWGNEQFF
TRBV19,-,-,TRBJ2-1,TGTGCCAGTAGCAACCCTATCGAGCTTAACAATGAGCAGTTCTTC,CASSNPIELNNEQFF
TRBV28,-,-,TRBJ1-2,TGTGCCAGCAGTCAGAGACTCGATGGCTACACCTTC,CASSQRLDGYTF
TRBV19,-,-,TRBJ1-6,TGTGCCAGTAGTATTTTGACAGAAGGGAATTCACCCCTCCACTTT,CASSILTEGNSPLHF
TRBV6-2/TRBV6-3,few,-,TRBJ1-5,TGTGCCAGCAGTTCCACTGGGGGGGGACGGAGTAATCAGCCCCAGCATTTT,CASSSTGGGRSNQPQHF
TRBV6-5,-,-,TRBJ1-2,TGTGCCAGCAGTTACTCTCGAGGGAACTATGGCTACACCTTC,CASSYSRGNYGYTF
TRBV15,-,TRBD2,TRBJ2-7,TGTGCCACCAGCAGAGATAGAGGGACTACAAACTACGAGCAGTACTTC,CATSRDRGTTNYEQYF
TRBV5-8,-,-,TRBJ1-2,TGTGCCAGCAGTTCAACAGGGATGGGCTATGGCTACACCTTC,CASSSTGMGYGYTF
TRBV3-1/TRBV3-2,-,TRBD2,TRBJ2-2,TGTGCCAGCAGCCTAGCGGGGACCGTTACCGGGGAGCTGTTTTTT,CASSLAGTVTGELFF